This is a list of T cell receptor beta chains from one sample in a study of brain T cells in children with intractable seizures. Some clones are missing from TCRdb's copy, which holds only in-frame ones; the method was immunoSEQ multiplex PCR. This sample carries 340,000 or so clones, approximately 93% of them seen once, and the ten largest clones take about 6%. Specimen: peripheral blood, collected more than 4 months after surgery. These receptors all stem from a boy under two years old with tuberous sclerosis and intractable seizures. Each CDR3 is given with its conserved first and last residue. Fields, in order: J gene, clone size, V gene, D gene, CDR3 DNA, CDR3 protein. D genes are given only for firm matches. Only part of the rows carry a size: once, few, many, or a class if the clone is expanded.

TRBJ2-1 once TRBV29-1 TRBD1 TGCAGCGACGAGAGGACAGGGGCCCACGGTGAGCAGTTCTTC CSDERTGAHGEQFF
TRBJ2-3 NA TRBV15 TRBD2 TGTGCCACCAGCAGCGCGGGAGCCGGGACAGATACGCAGTATTTT CATSSAGAGTDTQYF
TRBJ2-1 NA TRBV21-1 NA TGTGCCAGCAGCGCAGGGGGTGATGAGCAGTTCTTC CASSAGGDEQFF
TRBJ2-7 NA TRBV11-3 NA TGTGCCAGCAGCTTAGTTTTCCAAGGGAACTACGAGCAGTACTTC CASSLVFQGNYEQYF
TRBJ1-2 NA TRBV13 NA TGTGCCAGCAGCTTAGCGGGGGGCACTAGCGGCTACACCTTC CASSLAGGTSGYTF
TRBJ2-2 NA TRBV4-2 NA TGTGCCAGCAGCCTCCCAGGCCTCACCGGGGAGCTGTTTTTT CASSLPGLTGELFF
TRBJ1-5 NA TRBV28 NA TGTGCCAGCAGTTTCCGGCAGCCCCAGCATTTT CASSFRQPQHF
TRBJ2-3 NA TRBV11-3 TRBD1 TGTGCCAGCAGACCGATCAGGGGGCGCAGAGATACGCAGTATTTT CASRPIRGRRDTQYF
TRBJ2-2 NA TRBV19 NA TGTGCCAGTAGTATGTATGGTTACACCGGGGAGCTGTTTTTT CASSMYGYTGELFF
TRBJ1-5 once TRBV9 NA TGTGCCAGCAGCGTAGATCGGGGGAATCAGCCCCAGCATTTT CASSVDRGNQPQHF
TRBJ2-7 once TRBV6-5 TRBD1 TGTGCCAGCGCTACAGGGGACAGGGTGGCCTACGAGCAGTACTTC CASATGDRVAYEQYF
TRBJ1-2 NA TRBV5-4 NA TGTGCCAGCAGCTTAAGCGGGGATGGAATCGGAGGCTACACCTTC CASSLSGDGIGGYTF
TRBJ1-5 NA TRBV4-1 TRBD1 TGCGCCAGCAGCCTAGACAGGGGCCGTCAGCCCCAGCATTTT CASSLDRGRQPQHF
TRBJ2-2 NA TRBV24-1 TRBD1 TGTGCCACCAGTGATTTCGGGGGGACAGGGAATACCGGGGAGCTGTTTTTT CATSDFGGTGNTGELFF
TRBJ2-3 NA TRBV5-6 TRBD2 TGTGCCAGCGGGAACGGACTAGCGGCCATTAATACGCAGTATTTT CASGNGLAAINTQYF
TRBJ1-2 NA TRBV7-9 TRBD1 TGTGCCAGCAGCTCTCCGGGACAGCCGAACTATGGCTACACCTTC CASSSPGQPNYGYTF
TRBJ2-7 NA TRBV4-2 NA TGTGCCAGCAGCCCGCCAAGGGGGGACAGCACCTACGAGCAGTACTTC CASSPPRGDSTYEQYF
TRBJ1-4 NA TRBV12-3/TRBV12-4 NA TGTGCCAGCAGTGAAAATGAAAAACTGTTTTTT CASSENEKLFF
TRBJ1-2 NA TRBV9 NA TGTGCCAGCAGCGTAGGCGGGGGACCGAACAACTATGGCTACACCTTC CASSVGGGPNNYGYTF
TRBJ2-7 NA TRBV11-2 TRBD2 TGTGCCAGCAGCGCTTGGACTAGCGGGGGAAAGTGGCAGTACTTC CASSAWTSGGKWQYF
TRBJ2-3 NA TRBV5-4 NA TGTGCCAGCAGCTCCCTCTTAGAGGATACGCAGTATTTT CASSSLLEDTQYF
TRBJ1-1 NA TRBV2 TRBD1 TGTGCCAGCAGTGCGGACAGGGGCTCTGAAGCTTTCTTT CASSADRGSEAFF
TRBJ1-3 NA TRBV6-1 NA TGTGCCAGCAGTGACCCCGCAGGGGTCACTGGAAACACCATATATTTT CASSDPAGVTGNTIYF
TRBJ2-5 once TRBV7-9 TRBD2 TGTGCCAGCAGCTTATTAGCGGGGGTAGAGACCCAGTACTTC CASSLLAGVETQYF
TRBJ1-5 NA TRBV5-1 NA TGCGCCAGCAGCCCAACAGGGATCCAGCCCCAGCATTTT CASSPTGIQPQHF
TRBJ1-4 NA TRBV13 NA TGTGCCAGCAGCTTAGGAGGGAGGGCTGCCACTAATGAAAAACTGTTTTTT CASSLGGRAATNEKLFF
TRBJ2-5 NA TRBV19 NA TGTGCCAGCCAACAAGAGACCCAGTACTTC CASQQETQYF
TRBJ2-3 NA TRBV15 TRBD2 TGTGCCACCAGCAAACTAGCGGGGGGGAGCACAGATACGCAGTATTTT CATSKLAGGSTDTQYF
TRBJ1-5 NA TRBV6-5 NA TGTGCCGCAAACAGGGTGGGTAGCAATCAGCCCCAGCATTTT CAANRVGSNQPQHF
TRBJ2-1 NA TRBV5-1 NA TGCGCCAGCAGCTCCACTGAGGGGGGCTACAATGAGCAGTTCTTC CASSSTEGGYNEQFF
TRBJ2-7 NA TRBV4-1 NA TGCGCCAGCAGCCAAGAGACTGGGGCGGGGGCTAGCTACGAGCAGTACTTC CASSQETGAGASYEQYF
TRBJ1-1 NA TRBV5-6 TRBD1 TGTGCCAGCAGCCACGGGGACAGGCTCAGCACTGAAGCTTTCTTT CASSHGDRLSTEAFF
TRBJ2-4 NA TRBV7-9 NA TGTGCCAGCAGCCCCACCGGGGGCGCGGGACGGATTCAGTACTTC CASSPTGGAGRIQYF
TRBJ1-6 NA TRBV9 NA TGTGCCAGCAGCGTATCCAGGGGAAGTAATTCACCCCTCCACTTT CASSVSRGSNSPLHF
TRBJ2-1 NA TRBV15 TRBD2 TGTGCCACCAGTCGTAGGGAGCGGGATTACAATGAGCAGTTCTTC CATSRRERDYNEQFF
TRBJ2-5 NA TRBV24-1 TRBD1 TGTGCCACCAGTGACCCTGGGACAGGGGAAGAGACCCAGTACTTC CATSDPGTGEETQYF
TRBJ2-2 few TRBV7-8 NA TGTGCCAGCAGCTGGGGCTACACCGGGGAGCTGTTTTTT CASSWGYTGELFF
TRBJ2-1 NA TRBV6-5 NA TGTGCCAGCAGTTACTCCGTGGCGAGTGTGAATGAGCAGTTCTTC CASSYSVASVNEQFF
TRBJ2-7 once TRBV4-1 NA TGCGCCAGCAGCCAGGAACTACCTGACGAGCAGTACTTC CASSQELPDEQYF
TRBJ1-5 once TRBV27 TRBD1 TGTGCCAGCAGTTTGACAGGGGGAGGAAATCAGCCCCAGCATTTT CASSLTGGGNQPQHF
TRBJ1-1 NA TRBV12-3/TRBV12-4 NA TGTGCCAGCAGTTTTGGGGCCAGGAATGAAGCTTTCTTT CASSFGARNEAFF
TRBJ2-3 NA TRBV3-1/TRBV3-2 NA TGTGCCAGCAGCCAAGGTTCTCGAGCGGCAGATACGCAGTATTTT CASSQGSRAADTQYF
TRBJ1-2 NA TRBV27 NA TGTGCCAGCAGCTCTTTCCCCGGCGGCTACACCTTC CASSSFPGGYTF
TRBJ1-5 NA TRBV6-5 TRBD1 TGTGCCAGCAGGGGAGTACAGGGGCTCAATCAGCCCCAGCATTTT CASRGVQGLNQPQHF
TRBJ2-7 NA TRBV2 TRBD2 TGTGCCAGCAGCGGACTAGCGGGGGGTGAGCAGTACTTC CASSGLAGGEQYF
TRBJ1-5 NA TRBV27 TRBD1 TGTGCCAGCAGTCCCCAACGACAGGGCGGTCAGCCCCAGCATTTT CASSPQRQGGQPQHF
TRBJ2-3 NA TRBV24-1 TRBD1 TGTGCCACCAGTGAGTCGACAGGGTTTTATACGCAGTATTTT CATSESTGFYTQYF
TRBJ2-7 once TRBV4-1 NA TGCGCCAGCAGCGAAATTCCATTATCCTCCTACGAGCAGTACTTC CASSEIPLSSYEQYF
TRBJ1-6 NA TRBV19 NA TGTGCCAGTACCTTTCAGCAGGGAGAAAATTCACCCCTCCACTTT CASTFQQGENSPLHF
TRBJ1-2 NA TRBV6-5 NA TGTGCCAGCACCCAGGGGAGATATGGCTACACCTTC CASTQGRYGYTF
TRBJ1-1 NA TRBV19 TRBD1 TGTGCCAGTAGTATAGACAGGGGGCCTGAAGCTTTCTTT CASSIDRGPEAFF
TRBJ2-1 NA TRBV2 TRBD2 TGTGCCAGCGACCTAGCGGGAGATATCGGGGCATTTGGTGAGCAGTTCTTC CASDLAGDIGAFGEQFF